This is a list of T cell receptor beta chains from one sample in a study of response to subunit inactivated influenza vaccine. TCRdb redid the calling of the RT-PCR reads with MiXCR, one entry per CDR3 protein. The sample holds about 570,000 distinct CDR3 sequences, around 11% seen once. The same data also went into a second study, on T cells expressing NK-cell markers.

Sequencing used PBMCs from blood, obtained on the day of vaccination. The receptors derive from a man aged 50 to 60 who received an inactivated influenza vaccine. Both conserved end residues are part of each CDR3. D genes are given only for firm matches. Size values are once, few and many counts, or a class for expanded clones, and some rows have none.

TGTGCCAGCAGCTTTTTGTCTAGCGGGATCGACGGTGGGGGTGAGCAGTTCTTC CASSFLSSGIDGGGEQFF TRBD2 TRBJ2-1 few TRBV11-1
TGCAGCGTTGAAGGGAGACAGTTACACTATGGCTACACCTTC CSVEGRQLHYGYTF NA TRBJ1-2 few TRBV29-1
TGTGCCAGCATCCTTCAGGGGGTCTACAATGAGCAGTTCTTC CASILQGVYNEQFF TRBD1 TRBJ2-1 many TRBV7-9
TGTGCCACCAGCAGAGAAAATAACTATGGCTACACCTTC CATSRENNYGYTF NA TRBJ1-2 NA TRBV15
TGTGCCAGCGCTAGAAGGGGGAGTTCGTACTTC CASARRGSSYF NA TRBJ2-7 few TRBV2
TGTGCCAGCAGCCCAAGGGTGGGGGCCGGACAAGAGACCCAGTACTTC CASSPRVGAGQETQYF NA TRBJ2-5 few TRBV11-2
TGCGCCAGCAGGCCAGGGGGCCGGAGGTTAAGCGAGCAGTACTTC CASRPGGRRLSEQYF TRBD1 TRBJ2-7 many TRBV10-2
TGTGCCAGCAGCTTAGCTGGCAGGGATAATTCACCCCTCCACTTT CASSLAGRDNSPLHF NA TRBJ1-6 few TRBV7-8
TGCAGTGCTAGATCCGGACAGGCAGATCGAGAGACCCAGTACTTC CSARSGQADRETQYF TRBD1 TRBJ2-5 NA TRBV20-1
TGTGCCAGCAGTTACGAGGGACTAGGATACAATGAGCAGTTCTTC CASSYEGLGYNEQFF TRBD2 TRBJ2-1 few TRBV6-5
TGTGCCAGCAGTTTATTGCCAGGGCCCACAGATACGCAGTATTTT CASSLLPGPTDTQYF NA TRBJ2-3 few TRBV28
TGCAGTGCGCCTCCCCGGGGCCGCGGCGAGCAGTACTTC CSAPPRGRGEQYF NA TRBJ2-7 few TRBV20-1
TGTGTTATCGGGGAGCCCAACACCGGGGAGCTGTTTTTT CVIGEPNTGELFF NA TRBJ2-2 few TRBV6-1
TGCGCCAGCAGCGAAGGACAGTTCGCCAAAAACATTCAGTACTTC CASSEGQFAKNIQYF NA TRBJ2-4 NA TRBV5-1
TGTGCCAGCTCCTCCCCAGTGGTTGCCTACAATGAGCAGTTCTTC CASSSPVVAYNEQFF NA TRBJ2-1 few TRBV18
TGCGCCAGCAGCGCGTGGGGGGGGGGCATCGGCTACGAGCAGTACTTC CASSAWGGGIGYEQYF NA TRBJ2-7 NA TRBV5-1
TGTGCTAGCAGCTTAGTTCCCGGGAGCTCCTACAATGAGCAGTTCTTC CASSLVPGSSYNEQFF NA TRBJ2-1 few TRBV7-2
TGTGCCAGCCTGACAGGGTCCTACGAGCAGTACTTC CASLTGSYEQYF TRBD1 TRBJ2-7 few TRBV6-2/TRBV6-3
TGTGCCAGCAGTTTATCCCCGACGACAGGGACGAATGAGCAGTTCTTC CASSLSPTTGTNEQFF TRBD1 TRBJ2-1 NA TRBV27
TGTGCCAGCAATAGACAGGGTTCAGGAGAGACCCAGTACTTC CASNRQGSGETQYF TRBD1 TRBJ2-5 NA TRBV12-3/TRBV12-4
TGCAGTGCTAGAGATATCAGGGGAGAACTAGCGGGACATTCGACGGAGACCCAGTACTTC CSARDIRGELAGHSTETQYF TRBD2 TRBJ2-5 NA TRBV20-1
TGTGCCAGCAGCTTAGGGCAGGGGAGATATGGCTACACCTTC CASSLGQGRYGYTF NA TRBJ1-2 few TRBV7-9
TGCGCCAGCAGCTTGAGGGCAGGGAACACCGGGGAGCTGTTTTTT CASSLRAGNTGELFF NA TRBJ2-2 many TRBV5-1
TGTGCCAGCAGCCCGACAGGGGGTGTGGATGGCTACACCTTC CASSPTGGVDGYTF TRBD1 TRBJ1-2 few TRBV7-3
TGCAGTGCTAGGTACACTAGCGGGAGTTCCTACAATGAGCAGTTCTTC CSARYTSGSSYNEQFF TRBD2 TRBJ2-1 few TRBV20-1
TGTGCCAGCAGTTCGTCGGCGGGCGGGGGTCTCCATGAGCAGTTCTTC CASSSSAGGGLHEQFF TRBD2 TRBJ2-1 NA TRBV12-3/TRBV12-4
TGTGCCAGTAGTAGCGGCAGCGTAGTGAATCAGCCCCAGCATTTT CASSSGSVVNQPQHF NA TRBJ1-5 few TRBV19
TGTGCCAGCAGCTTATTTAGATTTGGCAATCAGCCCCAGCATTTT CASSLFRFGNQPQHF NA TRBJ1-5 NA TRBV7-8
TGCGCCAGCCGCACTTTTCCCGGGACTAGCGACACCGGGGAGCTGTTTTTT CASRTFPGTSDTGELFF TRBD2 TRBJ2-2 few TRBV5-1
TGCAGTGCTAGAGATCTAGATAAAAACATTCAGTACTTC CSARDLDKNIQYF NA TRBJ2-4 NA TRBV20-1
TGCAGTGCTAGAGAACGGACAGGGGGCCCCTACGAGCAGTACTTC CSARERTGGPYEQYF TRBD1 TRBJ2-7 few TRBV20-1
TGCAGCGTTGAAATGGGGCCAGCCTACGAGCAGTACTTC CSVEMGPAYEQYF NA TRBJ2-7 NA TRBV29-1
TGCGCCAGCAGCTTGGGGGCAGGGGGTGAAGCTTTCTTT CASSLGAGGEAFF TRBD1 TRBJ1-1 once TRBV5-1
TGCGCCAGCAGAACCCAGGGGAACACTGAAGCTTTCTTT CASRTQGNTEAFF NA TRBJ1-1 NA TRBV5-1
TGCAGTGCTAGGCTGGTGGGACATAGCTCCTACGAGCAGTACTTC CSARLVGHSSYEQYF NA TRBJ2-7 few TRBV20-1
TGCGCCAGCAGCTTCACGGCTGATTTTTACAATGAGCAGTTCTTC CASSFTADFYNEQFF NA TRBJ2-1 many TRBV5-1
TGTGCCAGCAGGGACGCCGGGACTAGCGTTAACAATGAGCAGTTCTTC CASRDAGTSVNNEQFF TRBD2 TRBJ2-1 many TRBV6-2/TRBV6-3
TGCAGTGCTAGAGGGGGACAGACCTACGAGCAGTACTTC CSARGGQTYEQYF TRBD1 TRBJ2-7 few TRBV20-1
TGTGCCAGCAGCCAAGTTCGCGTCGGTGGCTACACCTTC CASSQVRVGGYTF NA TRBJ1-2 NA TRBV3-1
TGCAGCGTAGGAGGGACAGATCCCAATCAGCCCCAGCATTTT CSVGGTDPNQPQHF TRBD1 TRBJ1-5 NA TRBV29-1
TGTGCCAGCAGCTTTATTGACGGCGTGAACACCGGGGAGCTGTTTTTT CASSFIDGVNTGELFF NA TRBJ2-2 NA TRBV7-8
TGTGCCACCAGTGAGAGCGGGAGAGGGGATGAGCAGTTCTTC CATSESGRGDEQFF TRBD2 TRBJ2-1 few TRBV24-1
TGTGCCAGCAGCCGGACTAGCGGCCAAGAGACCCAGTACTTC CASSRTSGQETQYF TRBD2 TRBJ2-5 many TRBV3-1
TGCGCCAGCAGCCAAGATGGGGAGGCCCTCAATGAGCAGTTCTTC CASSQDGEALNEQFF NA TRBJ2-1 NA TRBV4-3
TGCAGTGCTAGAGATAACCGGAAAGGCTACACCTTC CSARDNRKGYTF NA TRBJ1-2 few TRBV20-1
TGTGCCAGCAGTATGACAGGGTGGACTGAAGCTTTCTTT CASSMTGWTEAFF TRBD1 TRBJ1-1 NA TRBV6-2/TRBV6-3
TGTGCCACCAGCAGAGATCAGGGTGCCTACGAGCAGTACTTC CATSRDQGAYEQYF NA TRBJ2-7 NA TRBV15
TGTGCCAGCAGCCAAGCCTCGGTGGGTGCGAAGAAACTGTTTTTT CASSQASVGAKKLFF NA TRBJ1-4 few TRBV3-1
TGTGCCAGCAGTCTCACGACAGGGGGATACGAGCAGTACTTC CASSLTTGGYEQYF TRBD1 TRBJ2-7 NA TRBV6-1
TGTGCCAGCAGTTTTACCGAAGGGGAGACCCAGTACTTC CASSFTEGETQYF NA TRBJ2-5 NA TRBV12-3/TRBV12-4